Listed here are 10 T cell receptor beta chains from one sample, sequenced in a study of blood T cell repertoires in COVID-19. Repertoires were generated with immunoSEQ multiplex PCR, while TCRdb's copy carries only in-frame clones and drops some. The data show over 350,000 clones, approximately 91% seen once. The sequencing input was PBMCs or T cells enriched from blood (not recorded which). These receptors were taken from a woman in her thirties or forties who had been exposed to COVID-19.

This chain joins TRBV10-3 and TRBJ1-6; perhaps TRBD1 as D (5 bases). V lost 6 bases and J 9 bases, leaving 12 bases between the germline ends. CDR1 and CDR2 from the germline V gene are ENHRY and SYGVKD. There are 13 residues in the CDR3. The CDR3 loop is CAISTGGTSPLHF. CDR3 coding DNA: TGTGCCATCAGCACGGGAGGGACTTCACCCCTCCACTTT.

The genes are TRBV5-6 and TRBJ2-7; 7 bases map to TRBD1. J gave up 1 base and V 2 bases, and 3 bases lay outside the gene matches. Germline V gives CDR1 SGHDT, CDR2 YYEEEE. CDR3 length equals 14 residues. The DNA for the CDR3 is TGTGCCAGCAGCTTTGGCAGGGGGTCCTACGAGCAGTACTTC. Translated: CASSFGRGSYEQYF.

The chain recombines TRBV5-4 with TRBJ1-3; D possibly corresponds to TRBD1 (6 bases). V was cut by 4 bases and J by 0 bases, with 14 bases left in between. The CDR3 consists of 16 residues. The germline V gene encodes CDR1 SGHNT and CDR2 YYREEE (reference sequence). The CDR3 coding sequence is TGTGCCAGCAGCCGCAGGGACACAGGCTCTGGAAACACCATATATTTT. It encodes CASSRRDTGSGNTIYF.

This rearrangement joins TRBV4-1 to TRBJ1-1, with TRBD1 matching 9 bases. The CDR3 length is 18 residues. Germline CDR1 MGHRA, CDR2 YSYEKL. Germline trimming cut 0 bases from V and 0 bases from J; bases unmatched to any gene: 8. The CDR3 bases are TGCGCCAGCAGCCAAGAACCCGGGACAGGGAGAGTGAACACTGAAGCTTTCTTT. Translation gives CASSQEPGTGRVNTEAFF.

The V gene is TRBV6-6, the J gene TRBJ2-1; 8 bases line up with TRBD1. The germline V gene has CDR1 MNHNY and CDR2 SVGAGI (reference sequence). V shed 6 bases, J shed 6 bases, and the junction held 10 bases outside the gene matches. The CDR3 totals 15 residues. The CDR3 region is CASRPDRALVNEQFF. CDR3 nucleotide sequence: TGTGCCAGCAGACCGGACAGGGCATTAGTCAATGAGCAGTTCTTC.

This CDR3 reads CASRGPGGNTIYF. The DNA of the CDR3 is TGTGCCAGCCGCGGTCCGGGGGGGAACACCATATATTTT. The chain recombines TRBV3-1 (or the pseudogene TRBV3-2) with TRBJ1-3; tentatively, D is TRBD1 (5 bases). V lost 8 bases and J 7 bases, leaving 15 bases between the germline ends. The germline V gene encodes CDR1 LGHDT and CDR2 YNNKEL (reference sequence). The CDR3 contains 13 residues.

This chain uses TRBV27 with TRBJ2-1; D is uncertain. CDR3 length: 14 amino acids. The V gene lost 2 bases and the J gene lost 7 bases, with 12 bases spanning the gap. Germline V gene lookup returns CDR1 MNHEY and CDR2 SMNVEV (reference sequence). The CDR3, as DNA: TGTGCCAGCAGTTTAGGCGGCGCCTGGAATGAGCAGTTCTTC. This codes for CASSLGGAWNEQFF.

The chain couples TRBV27 to TRBJ2-1; TRBD2 matches at 14 bases. The CDR3 extends over 17 amino acids. The junction had 7 bases not matched to a gene; V was cut back by 9 bases and J by 0 bases. Germline values: CDR1 MNHEY, CDR2 SMNVEV (reference sequence). The CDR3 reads CASGLAGGASSYNEQFF. For the CDR3, the DNA is TGTGCCAGTGGACTAGCGGGGGGAGCGAGCTCCTACAATGAGCAGTTCTTC.

J is TRBJ2-1 and V is TRBV7-2; D not certain. The CDR3 contains 16 residues. V was trimmed by 2 bases and J by 0 bases, leaving 11 bases between them. Germline V gene sequence: CDR1 SGHTA, CDR2 FQGNSA. The CDR3 protein is CASSLRPPGSYNEQFF. As DNA, the CDR3 is TGTGCCAGCAGCTTACGCCCGCCCGGCTCCTACAATGAGCAGTTCTTC.

V usage is TRBV13 and J usage is TRBJ1-2; TRBD1 aligns across 7 bases. The J segment lost 8 bases and the V segment lost 5 bases, leaving 8 bases of the junction unmatched. Germline lookup yields CDR1 PRHDT and CDR2 FYEKMQ (reference sequence). The CDR3 extends over 13 amino acids. The CDR3 coding sequence is TGTGCCAGCAGCCCGACAGGGATTTTGGGCTACACCTTC. Translated, it gives CASSPTGILGYTF.